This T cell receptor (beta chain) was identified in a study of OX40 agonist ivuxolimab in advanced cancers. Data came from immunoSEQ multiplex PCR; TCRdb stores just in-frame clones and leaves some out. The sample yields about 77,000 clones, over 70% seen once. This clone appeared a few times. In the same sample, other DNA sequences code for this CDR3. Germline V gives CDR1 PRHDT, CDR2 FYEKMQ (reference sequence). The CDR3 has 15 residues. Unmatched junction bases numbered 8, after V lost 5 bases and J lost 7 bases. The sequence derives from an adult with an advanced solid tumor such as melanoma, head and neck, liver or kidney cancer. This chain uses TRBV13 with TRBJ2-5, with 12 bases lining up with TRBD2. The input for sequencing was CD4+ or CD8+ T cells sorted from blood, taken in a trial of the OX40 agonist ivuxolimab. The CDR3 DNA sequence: TGTGCCAGCAGCATCCGACTAGCGGGGGTTGGGACCCAGTACTTC. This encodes CASSIRLAGVGTQYF.